This TCR beta chain was recorded in a study of blood T cells in healthy people across ages. The use of a sample-barcoded 5' primer and a J-beta primer mix characterized a second PCR of roughly 6 to 11 cycles. Each cDNA was tagged by a template-switch adaptor containing 12 random nucleotides. One entry per CDR3 protein, called by TCRdb with MiXCR from the 5' RACE reads. The sample shows hundreds of thousands of distinct CDR3 sequences, 52% of them seen only once. Points from the study as a whole: When set beside aged donors, long-lived donors presented more naive CD4+ cells and higher diversity. Diversity was estimated from one million T cells, and these estimates were considered underestimates.

This clonotype was picked up one time. Its antigen is unidentified. The sequencing sample was made of blood. The clonotype comes from a man aged 55 to 70 in good health.

In DNA, the CDR3 is TGTGCCAGCAGCCAAGGGTACACCGGGGGGCAGTACTTC. Residues: CASSQGYTGGQYF. The chain is built from TRBV14 and TRBJ2-4; 7 bases align to TRBD2. The CDR3 consists of 13 residues. Germline loops: CDR1 SGHDN, CDR2 FVKESK. V lost 1 base to trimming and J lost 13 bases; unmatched junction nucleotides: 7. The full variable domain, with the rest looked up from reference TRBV14 and TRBJ2-4, is EAGVTQFPSHSVIEKGQTVTLRCDPISGHDNLYWYRRVMGKEIKFLLHFVKESKQDESGMPNNRFLAERTGGTYSTLKVQPAELEDSGVYFCASSQGYTGGQYFGAGTRLSVL.